This TCR beta chain originates from a study of sequential checkpoint blockade in melanoma. Treatment of the sample: randomized to nivolumab then ipilimumab (arm A) or the reverse (arm B). Live CD3+CD8+ CD19− CD56− cells were sorted from PBMCs. Repertoires were generated with immunoSEQ multiplex PCR, while TCRdb's copy carries only in-frame clones and drops some. Among more than 15,000 clones listed, 65% to 80% were seen once. The ends were cut back, 7 bases at V and 4 bases at J, with 15 bases in the middle. Germline V lookup: CDR1 LNHNV, CDR2 YYDKDF (reference sequence). The CDR3 is 14 amino acids. The TCR sequence derives from a human donor with melanoma. The rearrangement uses TRBV15 and TRBJ2-3, with a tentative D call TRBD2 (5 bases). The sequencing here drew on CD8+ T cells sorted from blood (inferred from file names), taken from a patient given nivolumab and ipilimumab in sequence. The chain's CDR3 is CATMERGVADTQYF. DNA of the CDR3: TGTGCCACCATGGAACGGGGTGTGGCAGATACGCAGTATTTT.